This T cell receptor (beta chain) came from a study of early T cells in non-severe SARS-CoV-2 infection. Study-level information: It was bulk RNA from unsorted whole blood that was sequenced, and the chains were unpaired. Findings of the study overall: Anti-spike CD8 specificities were favored by VDJdb matching, whose results missed private and CD4 specificities.

Individual cDNA molecules each received unique molecular identifiers attached to them. From the 5' RACE reads, TCRdb called clonotypes with MiXCR, one entry per CDR3 protein. Altogether more than 90,000 distinct CDR3 sequences are present, more than 9.5% being singletons, with the ten largest covering 5.1%. As concerns this clonotype: Antigen unknown.

Per germline, CDR1 SEHNR and CDR2 FQNEAQ (reference sequence). The length of the CDR3 is 17 residues. V lost 1 base to trimming and J lost 7 bases; unmatched junction nucleotides: 11. The sequencing sample was made of whole blood. This TCR derives from an adult who was a healthcare worker with PCR-confirmed SARS-CoV-2 infection or an uninfected control (not recorded which). The chain is built from TRBV7-9 and TRBJ2-1; 9 nucleotides line up with TRBD2. The CDR3 DNA is TGTGCCAGCAGCTTAGTATTCAGCGGGAGGTTGGGTAATGAGCAGTTCTTC. This gives the protein CASSLVFSGRLGNEQFF.